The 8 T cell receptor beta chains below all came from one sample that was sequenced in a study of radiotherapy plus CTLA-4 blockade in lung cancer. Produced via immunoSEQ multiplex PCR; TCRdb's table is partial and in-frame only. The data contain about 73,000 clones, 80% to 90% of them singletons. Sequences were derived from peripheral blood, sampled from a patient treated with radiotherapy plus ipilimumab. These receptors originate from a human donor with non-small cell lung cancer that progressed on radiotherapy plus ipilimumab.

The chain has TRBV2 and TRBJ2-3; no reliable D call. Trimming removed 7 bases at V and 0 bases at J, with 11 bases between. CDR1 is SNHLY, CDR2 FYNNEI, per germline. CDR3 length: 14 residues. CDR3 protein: CASKIGGSTDTQYF. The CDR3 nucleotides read TGTGCCAGCAAGATCGGCGGTAGCACAGATACGCAGTATTTT.

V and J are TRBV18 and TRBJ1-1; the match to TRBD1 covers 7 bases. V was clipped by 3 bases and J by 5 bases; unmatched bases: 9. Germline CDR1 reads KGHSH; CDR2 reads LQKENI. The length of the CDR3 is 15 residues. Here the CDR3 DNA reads TGTGCCAGCTCACCGAGGGACAGAAGAGGAACTGAAGCTTTCTTT. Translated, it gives CASSPRDRRGTEAFF. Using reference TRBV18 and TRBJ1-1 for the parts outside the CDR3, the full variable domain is NAGVMQNPRHLVRRRGQEARLRCSPMKGHSHVYWYRQLPEEGLKFMVYLQKENIIDESGMPKERFSAEFPKEGPSILRIQQVVRGDSAAYFCASSPRDRRGTEAFFGQGTRLTVV.

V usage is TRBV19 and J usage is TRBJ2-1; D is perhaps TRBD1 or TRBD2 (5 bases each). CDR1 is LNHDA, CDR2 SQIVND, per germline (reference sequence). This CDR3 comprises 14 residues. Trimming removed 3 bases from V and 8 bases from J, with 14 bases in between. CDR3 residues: CASSIGGIIDEQFF. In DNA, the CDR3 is TGTGCCAGTAGTATTGGGGGAATTATAGATGAGCAGTTCTTC. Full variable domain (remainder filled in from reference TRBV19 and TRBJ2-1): DGGITQSPKYLFRKEGQNVTLSCEQNLNHDAMYWYRQDPGQGLRLIYYSQIVNDFQKGDIAEGYSVSREKKESFPLTVTSAQKNPTAFYLCASSIGGIIDEQFFGPGTRLTVL.

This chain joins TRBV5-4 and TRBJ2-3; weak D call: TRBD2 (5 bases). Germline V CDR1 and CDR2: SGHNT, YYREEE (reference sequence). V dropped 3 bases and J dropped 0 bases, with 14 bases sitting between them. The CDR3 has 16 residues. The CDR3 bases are TGTGCCAGCAGCTCCGGAGGCGGCGGGAGCACAGATACGCAGTATTTT. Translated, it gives CASSSGGGGSTDTQYF.

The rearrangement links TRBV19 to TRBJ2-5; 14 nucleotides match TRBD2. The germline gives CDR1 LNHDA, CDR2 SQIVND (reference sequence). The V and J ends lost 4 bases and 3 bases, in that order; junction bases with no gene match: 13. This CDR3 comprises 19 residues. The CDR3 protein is CASSNPAVTSGRAEETQYF. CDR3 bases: TGTGCCAGTAGTAACCCGGCGGTGACTAGCGGGAGGGCTGAAGAGACCCAGTACTTC.

The CDR3 DNA follows: TGTGCCAGCAGCTTGGGAGGCAGCACAGATACGCAGTATTTT. This translates into CASSLGGSTDTQYF. The chain recombines TRBV5-4 with TRBJ2-3, with D unclear. CDR3 length equals 14 residues. The V and J ends lost 0 bases and 0 bases respectively, with 5 bases between them. Germline assignment: CDR1 SGHNT and CDR2 YYREEE (reference sequence).

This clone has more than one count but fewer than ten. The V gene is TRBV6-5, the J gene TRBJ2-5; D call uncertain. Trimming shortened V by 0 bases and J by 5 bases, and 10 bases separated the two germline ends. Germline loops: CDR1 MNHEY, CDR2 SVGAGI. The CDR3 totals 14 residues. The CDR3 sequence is CASSYSVGVETQYF. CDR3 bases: TGTGCCAGCAGTTACTCGGTTGGGGTGGAGACCCAGTACTTC.

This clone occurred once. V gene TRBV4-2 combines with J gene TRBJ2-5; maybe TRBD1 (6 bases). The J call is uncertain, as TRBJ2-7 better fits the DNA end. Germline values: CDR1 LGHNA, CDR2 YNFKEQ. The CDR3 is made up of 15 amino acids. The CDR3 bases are TGTGCCAGCAGCCAAGAGTACAGGGTGTACTACGAGCAGTACTTC. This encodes CASSQEYRVYYEQYF.